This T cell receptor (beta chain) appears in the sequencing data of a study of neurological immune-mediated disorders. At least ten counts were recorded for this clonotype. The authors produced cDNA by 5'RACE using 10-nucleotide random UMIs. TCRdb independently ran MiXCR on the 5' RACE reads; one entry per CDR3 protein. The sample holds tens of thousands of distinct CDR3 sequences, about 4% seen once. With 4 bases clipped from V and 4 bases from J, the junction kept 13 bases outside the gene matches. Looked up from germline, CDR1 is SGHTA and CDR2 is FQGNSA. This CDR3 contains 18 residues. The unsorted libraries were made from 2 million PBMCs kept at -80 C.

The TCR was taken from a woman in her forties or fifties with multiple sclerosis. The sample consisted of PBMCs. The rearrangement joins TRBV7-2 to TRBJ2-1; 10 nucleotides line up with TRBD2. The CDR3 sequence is CASSSRGASGSSYNEQFF. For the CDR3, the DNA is TGTGCCAGCAGCTCCAGGGGGGCTAGCGGGAGTAGTTACAATGAGCAGTTCTTC.